These 21 T cell receptor beta chains originate from one sample sequenced in a study of Graves' ophthalmopathy and Graves' hyperthyroidism. RNA transcripts yielded amplified TCR beta CDR3 regions. HTBI primers served in a first-round RT-PCR, which a second-round multiplex PCR followed. Using its own MiXCR run on the multiplex PCR reads, TCRdb lists one record per CDR3 protein. The sample records 580,000 or so distinct CDR3 sequences, roughly 40% being singletons. The sequenced sample consisted of peripheral blood or thyroid tissue (not recorded which). The origin of the receptors is an adult man with Graves' hyperthyroidism.

V is TRBV6-1 and J is TRBJ1-5, with 8 bases matching TRBD1. The ends lost 3 bases at V and 4 bases at J; junction bases unmatched: 11. Germline V gives CDR1 MNHNS, CDR2 SASEGT. The CDR3 length is 17 residues. The CDR3 sequence: CASSDWRGQGFNQPQHF. CDR3 sequence (DNA): TGTGCCAGCAGTGACTGGAGAGGACAGGGATTTAATCAGCCCCAGCATTTT.

This clonotype was observed many times. The chain links TRBV7-8 to TRBJ2-7, with 12 bases that match TRBD2. CDR3 length: 16 residues. In germline, CDR1 is SGHVS, CDR2 FQNEAQ. V gave up 5 bases and J gave up 4 bases; unmatched junction bases: 9. CDR3 amino acids: CASSPPTSGSWYEQYF. In DNA form, the CDR3 reads TGTGCCAGCAGCCCGCCGACTAGCGGGAGCTGGTACGAGCAGTACTTC.

This clonotype was observed a handful of times. CDR3 in amino acids: CSAADGTSPSGDTQYF. The DNA of the CDR3 is TGCAGTGCCGCGGACGGAACTAGCCCGTCTGGCGATACGCAGTATTTT. The chain couples TRBV20-1 to TRBJ2-3; D possibly corresponds to TRBD2 (6 bases). Germline CDR1 reads DFQATT; CDR2 reads SNEGSKA (reference sequence). V shed 6 bases and J shed 6 bases, with 25 bases lying between them. CDR3 length: 16 residues.

This rearrangement joins TRBV11-3 to TRBJ1-1; a weak D match, TRBD1 (5 bases). With 4 bases removed from V and 0 bases from J, the gap between germline ends came to 24 bases. The CDR3 is made up of 19 amino acids. CDR1 is SGHNT, CDR2 YENEEA, per germline. The CDR3 nucleotides read TGTGCCAGCAGCTCAAAGGGCTGGGGCCGACCGGTAATGAACACTGAAGCTTTCTTT. Its translation: CASSSKGWGRPVMNTEAFF.

V usage is TRBV2 and J usage is TRBJ2-6; no firm D call. The CDR3 is 15 residues long. CDR1 SNHLY and CDR2 FYNNEI come from the germline V gene. The V gene lost 5 bases and the J gene lost 0 bases, with 8 bases spanning the gap. The CDR3 loop reads CASSTTPSGANVLTF. The CDR3 region has the DNA TGTGCCAGCAGTACGACCCCCTCTGGGGCCAACGTCCTGACTTTC.

This clonotype was counted ten times or more. The rearrangement links TRBV10-3 to TRBJ2-7; 8 bases are a match to TRBD1. The germline CDR1 and CDR2 sequences are ENHRY and SYGVKD. This CDR3 comprises 13 residues. The J segment lost 7 bases and the V segment lost 3 bases, leaving 5 bases of the junction unmatched. The DNA for the CDR3 is TGTGCCATCAGTGATGACAGGGGCGGGGAGCAGTACTTC. Amino acid sequence: CAISDDRGGEQYF.

This clonotype was seen more than once but under ten times. This chain joins TRBV30 and TRBJ1-6; 9 positions match TRBD1. The CDR3 runs to 15 residues. Germline CDR1 reads GTSNPN; CDR2 reads SVGIG (reference sequence). Germline trimming cut 0 bases from V and 5 bases from J; bases unmatched to any gene: 2. The CDR3 DNA reads as TGTGCCTGGAGTGTTGGGGACAGGGATAATTCACCCCTCCACTTT. Its translation is CAWSVGDRDNSPLHF.

The chain uses TRBV11-2 and TRBJ2-7; weak D call: TRBD2 (6 bases). V gave up 1 base and J gave up 3 bases, with 19 bases separating them. The germline gives CDR1 SGHAT, CDR2 FQNNGV. The CDR3 contains 17 residues. CDR3 in amino acids: CASSLVGGQFGYYEQYF. The CDR3 DNA is TGTGCCAGCAGCTTAGTAGGAGGGCAGTTCGGCTACTACGAGCAGTACTTC.

This clonotype was counted a few times. The rearrangement links TRBV6-5 to TRBJ2-7; 10 bases agree with TRBD1. This CDR3 is built from 16 residues. Trimming took 6 bases from V and 2 from J; bases not matched to a gene: 10. Germline V lookup: CDR1 MNHEY, CDR2 SVGAGI. CDR3 loop: CASRISRTGGTYEQYF. CDR3 nucleotide sequence: TGTGCCAGCAGGATCAGTCGGACAGGGGGGACCTACGAGCAGTACTTC.

This chain uses TRBV6-5 with TRBJ2-5; 11 bases line up with TRBD1. The CDR3 has 15 amino acids. V gave up 5 bases and J gave up 0 bases; unmatched junction bases: 2. CDR1 and CDR2 (germline): MNHEY, SVGAGI. CDR3 protein: CASSGGQGDQETQYF. The CDR3 DNA reads as TGTGCCAGCAGTGGGGGACAGGGGGACCAAGAGACCCAGTACTTC.

This clonotype has just a few counts. A much larger clone differs from this one at a single base, so this may be a read error. This chain links TRBV7-9 with TRBJ2-7, with D perhaps TRBD1 or TRBD2 (5 bases each). The length of the CDR3 is 15 residues. CDR1 and CDR2 from the germline V gene are SEHNR and FQNEAQ (reference sequence). CDR3 sequence reads: CASSLDRSSSYKQYF. For the CDR3, the DNA is TGTGCCAGCAGCTTAGACAGGTCTAGCTCCTACAAGCAGTACTTC.

This chain joins TRBV10-3 and TRBJ2-1, with TRBD2 matching over 8 bases. CDR1 is ENHRY and CDR2 is SYGVKD in the germline V gene. J gave up 4 bases and V 0 bases, and 8 bases lay outside the gene matches. This CDR3 comprises 17 residues. The CDR3 protein is CAISESTQKREYNEQFF. The DNA for the CDR3 is TGTGCCATCAGTGAGTCCACCCAAAAGCGGGAGTACAATGAGCAGTTCTTC.

There are a few counts of this clonotype. The chain joins TRBV6-5 to TRBJ1-6; unclear D gene. Trimming shortened V by 6 bases and J by 8 bases, and 8 bases separated the two germline ends. Germline loops: CDR1 MNHEY, CDR2 SVGAGI. The CDR3 totals 12 residues. The CDR3 region is CASSAGYSPLHF. The CDR3 bases are TGTGCCAGCAGCGCCGGATATTCACCCCTCCACTTT.

The V and J genes are TRBV27 and TRBJ1-6; maybe TRBD1 (6 bases). This CDR3 comprises 16 residues. Trimming took off 0 bases at V and 5 bases at J, with 11 bases between the two ends. Germline V gives CDR1 MNHEY, CDR2 SMNVEV (reference sequence). CDR3 coding DNA: TGTGCCAGCAGTTTATCTCCGACAGGAAATAATTCACCCCTCCACTTT. Translated: CASSLSPTGNNSPLHF.

The chain recombines TRBV20-1 with TRBJ2-5, with 10 nucleotides matching TRBD2. The assigned J gene may be wrong: the sequence end matches TRBJ2-1 better. From germline, CDR1 is DFQATT and CDR2 SNEGSKA (reference sequence). This CDR3 has 15 residues. The CDR3 protein is CSARPSGGARNEQFF. Written as DNA, the CDR3 is TGCAGTGCTAGACCAAGCGGGGGGGCGCGGAATGAGCAGTTCTTC.

The chain uses TRBV19 and TRBJ2-2; 7 positions agree with TRBD2. CDR3 length: 13 amino acids. Germline V lookup: CDR1 LNHDA, CDR2 SQIVND (reference sequence). Trimming at V came to 6 bases and at J to 9 bases, leaving 7 bases not matched to a gene. The CDR3 coding sequence is TGTGCCAGTAGCATCCTGAGCGGGAGGGAGCTGTTTTTT. It is translated as CASSILSGRELFF. Complete variable domain (other parts from reference TRBV19 and TRBJ2-2): DGGITQSPKYLFRKEGQNVTLSCEQNLNHDAMYWYRQDPGQGLRLIYYSQIVNDFQKGDIAEGYSVSREKKESFPLTVTSAQKNPTAFYLCASSILSGRELFFGEGSRLTVL.

Regarding this clonotype: This clone may be a read error of a much larger clone one base away. The CDR3 loop is CASSLVSGQEAYEQYF. DNA of the CDR3: TGTGCCAGCAGCTTAGTTTCGGGACAGGAAGCCTACGAGCAGTACTTC. The rearrangement uses TRBV7-2 and TRBJ2-7, with TRBD1 matching 8 bases. V lost 1 base, J lost 2 bases, and 7 bases stayed unmatched. The CDR3 has 16 residues. Germline CDR1 and CDR2: SGHTA and FQGNSA.

CDR3 protein: CASSLRTGSSYNEQFF. The CDR3 DNA reads TGTGCCAGCAGCTTGAGGACGGGAAGCTCCTACAATGAGCAGTTCTTC. The chain carries TRBV7-8 and TRBJ2-1, with a tentative D call TRBD2 (5 bases). CDR3 length: 16 amino acids. Germline V lookup: CDR1 SGHVS, CDR2 FQNEAQ. V was shortened by 3 bases and J by 0 bases, with 12 bases between the two germline ends.

The V gene is TRBV6-1, the J gene TRBJ2-5, with 7 bases lining up with TRBD2. Germline trimming cut 5 bases from V and 0 bases from J; bases unmatched to any gene: 3. The CDR3 spans 14 residues. Germline lookup yields CDR1 MNHNS and CDR2 SASEGT. DNA of the CDR3: TGTGCCAGCAGTCGAGGACTAGACCAAGAGACCCAGTACTTC. Translation gives CASSRGLDQETQYF.

In its sample, this clonotype was seen many times. The chain recombines TRBV6-5 with TRBJ2-5, with D uncertain. Looked up from germline, CDR1 is MNHEY and CDR2 is SVGAGI. CDR3 size: 11 residues. The germline V and J ends were trimmed by 5 bases and 7 bases, with 8 bases remaining between them. The DNA of the CDR3 is TGTGCCAGCAGTGCCGTCGGGACCCAGTACTTC. Translating it yields CASSAVGTQYF.

This clonotype was counted ten times or more. The CDR3 protein is CASSLGFRVGHLNTEAFF. The CDR3 bases are TGCGCCAGCAGCTTGGGTTTCAGGGTAGGACATTTAAACACTGAAGCTTTCTTT. The chain links TRBV5-1 to TRBJ1-1; possible D gene TRBD1, 5 bases. Trimming took 0 bases from V and 2 from J, leaving 20 bases between them. The CDR3 length is 18 residues. Germline assignment: CDR1 SGHRS and CDR2 YFSETQ.